Listed below are T cell receptor beta chains from one sample, sequenced in a study of shared clonotypes between healthy human individuals. The method was immunoSEQ multiplex PCR; TCRdb's version includes in-frame clones alone and lacks a portion of them. Seen here are about 120,000 clones, roughly 70% observed once, and the top ten hold roughly a quarter. The sample taken for sequencing was memory CD8+ T cells sorted from blood. These receptors all come from a woman in her twenties or thirties in good health. CDR3s leave out the opening cysteine and the closing phenylalanine or tryptophan. Clone size appears in some rows only: once, few, many, or a class for an expanded clone.

clone size	J gene	V gene	CDR3 protein
many	TRBJ2-3	TRBV11-3	ASSLNPTGGDTQY
-	TRBJ1-1	TRBV30	AWSRREGPTEAF
-	TRBJ1-2	TRBV18	ASSAGPPRSYGYT
many	TRBJ2-7	TRBV13	ASSLEGTESYEQY
many	TRBJ1-1	TRBV7-2	ASSGRGLLNTEAF
-	TRBJ1-2	TRBV5-5	ASSWAPRGERGYT
-	TRBJ2-7	TRBV4-1	ASSQGDRDDYEQY
once	TRBJ2-7	TRBV14	ASSQEEAASYEQY
many	TRBJ2-7	TRBV7-8	ASSLEWGDYEQY
-	TRBJ2-7	TRBV19	ASSSTGVFYEQY
-	TRBJ2-3	TRBV7-6	ASSLLAGVATDTQY
many	TRBJ1-2	TRBV27	ASSFLPPGQNYGYT
-	TRBJ1-1	TRBV6-6	ATNRGVNTEAF
-	TRBJ2-1	TRBV28	ASSWGGRATEQF
-	TRBJ2-5	TRBV15	ATSRGLAEFQETQY
many	TRBJ1-1	TRBV21-1	ASSGAGEAF
few	TRBJ1-1	TRBV5-1	ASSLAQGRTEAF
few	TRBJ2-5	TRBV20-1	SARGETQY
-	TRBJ2-2	TRBV2	ASSEKMAGGTGELF
-	TRBJ1-5	TRBV19	ASSSGPGQGFKPGNQPQH
-	TRBJ2-1	TRBV5-1	ASGPGTSGSRDEQF
-	TRBJ2-6	TRBV14	ASSPSQERLGTGANVLT
-	TRBJ1-1	TRBV13	ASSFVLGEGISEAF
-	TRBJ1-1	TRBV7-8	ATRRDPTYTEAF
-	TRBJ2-5	TRBV5-8	ASSLEERETQY